The source of this TCR beta chain is a study of cytomegalovirus exposure and HLA in healthy donors. The PCR employed 60 Vbeta primers together with 13 Jbeta primers. Sequencing used immunoSEQ multiplex PCR; TCRdb keeps in-frame clones, though not all of them. The repertoire holds roughly 97,000 clones, with 73% as singletons. Study-wide results and caveats: Among the most significant clusters, several appeared linked to common viral pathogens in a later analysis. Among the sequence variants, a highly shared cluster was likely an artifact of sequencing. Prior analysis indicated that the majority of TCR beta V segments exhibited productivity approximately 87% or approximately 30% of the time. Cytomegalovirus status was reportedly diagnosed by the classifier with high sensitivity and specificity.

Points on this clone: Its antigen is not known.

Germline V gene lookup returns CDR1 SNHLY and CDR2 FYNNEI. The CDR3 is 13 residues long. Trimming took 4 bases from V and 2 from J, leaving 6 bases between them. Sequencing was carried out using PBMCs. This rearrangement joins TRBV2 to TRBJ1-5; D is undetermined. The receptor comes from a man between 40 and 49 years old in good health and CMV-seronegative. CDR3: CASSVPGNQPQHF. The CDR3 DNA reads TGTGCCAGCAGTGTCCCAGGCAATCAGCCCCAGCATTTT.